This is a list of T cell receptor beta chains from one sample in a study of T-cell memory formation after mild COVID-19. TCRdb passed the 5' RACE reads through MiXCR, listing each CDR3 protein once. The sample contains roughly 500,000 distinct CDR3 sequences, roughly 22% of which appear only once. The source material was PBMCs or a T cell subset sorted from them (not recorded which). The receptors stem from an adult woman who had mild COVID-19 (a few samples of this study predate the infection). Cell type and time point are not known. CDR3s include the opening cysteine and the closing phenylalanine or tryptophan. A D gene is named only where the DNA matches it firmly. A clone size is listed for some rows: how often the clone was seen (once, few, many), or a class if it is expanded.

D: -; J: TRBJ2-5; length: 15; size: -; V: TRBV7-9; CDR3: CASSLDTSRMETQYF; DNA: TGTGCCAGCAGCTTAGATACCTCGCGGATGGAGACCCAGTACTTC
D: TRBD1; J: TRBJ2-3; length: 19; size: -; V: TRBV7-9; CDR3: CASSGTLRRGRTSTDTQYF; DNA: TGTGCCAGCAGCGGTACTCTCAGAAGGGGGCGAACTAGCACAGATACGCAGTATTTT
D: TRBD2; J: TRBJ2-3; length: 15; size: few; V: TRBV7-2; CDR3: CASSPTSGTKDTQYF; DNA: TGTGCCAGCAGCCCTACTAGCGGGACAAAAGATACGCAGTATTTT
D: -; J: TRBJ2-1; length: 16; size: few; V: TRBV5-1; CDR3: CASSLGTVLGYNEQFF; DNA: TGCGCCAGCAGCTTGGGGACGGTGTTGGGCTACAATGAGCAGTTCTTC
D: TRBD1; J: TRBJ1-3; length: 14; size: -; V: TRBV7-9; CDR3: CASGQGASGNTIYF; DNA: TGTGCCAGCGGACAGGGGGCGTCCGGAAACACCATATATTTT
D: -; J: TRBJ2-2; length: 14; size: -; V: TRBV12-3/TRBV12-4; CDR3: CASSFLGVTGELFF; DNA: TGTGCCAGCAGTTTTTTAGGGGTCACCGGGGAGCTGTTTTTT
D: TRBD1; J: TRBJ1-1; length: 16; size: few; V: TRBV10-3; CDR3: CAISGGTGLTNTEAFF; DNA: TGTGCCATCAGTGGCGGGACAGGTCTTACGAACACTGAAGCTTTCTTT
D: -; J: TRBJ2-6; length: 14; size: -; V: TRBV5-1; CDR3: CASTPTGGANVLTF; DNA: TGCGCCAGTACCCCGACAGGTGGGGCCAACGTCCTGACTTTC
D: TRBD1; J: TRBJ2-1; length: 12; size: -; V: TRBV7-8; CDR3: CASSSWDRIQFF; DNA: TGTGCCAGCAGCTCCTGGGACAGAATACAGTTCTTC
D: -; J: TRBJ2-5; length: 13; size: -; V: TRBV7-3; CDR3: CASSAAGRETQYF; DNA: TGTGCCAGCAGCGCCGCGGGTCGGGAGACCCAGTACTTC
D: -; J: TRBJ1-5; length: 13; size: many; V: TRBV12-3/TRBV12-4; CDR3: CASSLASNQPQHF; DNA: TGTGCCAGCAGTTTAGCGAGTAATCAGCCCCAGCATTTT
D: -; J: TRBJ2-3; length: 16; size: -; V: TRBV4-2; CDR3: CASSQVAVGSTDTQYF; DNA: TGTGCCAGCAGCCAAGTGGCCGTGGGAAGCACAGATACGCAGTATTTT
D: -; J: TRBJ2-5; length: 15; size: -; V: TRBV5-1; CDR3: CASSLADSYQEAQYF; DNA: TGCGCCAGCAGCTTGGCGGACTCGTATCAAGAAGCCCAGTACTTC
D: TRBD1; J: TRBJ1-5; length: 14; size: few; V: TRBV24-1; CDR3: CATSDPQGVEPQHF; DNA: TGTGCCACCAGTGATCCTCAGGGGGTAGAGCCCCAGCATTTT
D: -; J: TRBJ2-3; length: 14; size: few; V: TRBV7-9; CDR3: CASLSSKSTDTQYF; DNA: TGTGCCAGCTTAAGCTCCAAGAGCACAGATACGCAGTATTTT
D: -; J: TRBJ2-3; length: 15; size: many; V: TRBV5-1; CDR3: CASSPQGQRADTQYF; DNA: TGCGCCAGCAGCCCCCAGGGTCAGCGAGCGGATACGCAGTATTTT
D: -; J: TRBJ1-1; length: 16; size: many; V: TRBV3-1; CDR3: CASSQDPHRAATEAFF; DNA: TGTGCCAGCAGCCAAGATCCCCACAGGGCAGCCACTGAAGCTTTCTTT
D: TRBD2; J: TRBJ2-5; length: 14; size: -; V: TRBV12-3/TRBV12-4; CDR3: CASISGQNKETQYF; DNA: TGTGCCAGCATTAGCGGGCAGAACAAAGAGACCCAGTACTTC
D: TRBD2; J: TRBJ2-2; length: 16; size: few; V: TRBV7-2; CDR3: CASSSRSGRGAGELFF; DNA: TGTGCCAGCAGCTCTCGGAGCGGGAGAGGAGCCGGGGAGCTGTTTTTT
D: -; J: TRBJ1-5; length: 15; size: -; V: TRBV15; CDR3: CATSREAESNQPQHF; DNA: TGTGCCACCAGCAGAGAGGCAGAGAGCAATCAGCCCCAGCATTTT
D: -; J: TRBJ2-7; length: 13; size: -; V: TRBV6-2/TRBV6-3; CDR3: CASSWTRGYEQYF; DNA: TGTGCCAGCAGTTGGACGCGAGGTTACGAGCAGTACTTC
D: TRBD1; J: TRBJ2-6; length: 14; size: few; V: TRBV11-2; CDR3: CASSLNRGNGVLTF; DNA: TGTGCCAGCAGCTTAAACAGGGGGAATGGGGTCCTGACTTTC
D: -; J: TRBJ2-7; length: 14; size: -; V: TRBV18; CDR3: CASSPPGSSYEQYF; DNA: TGTGCCAGCTCACCACCGGGCAGTTCCTACGAGCAGTACTTC
D: -; J: TRBJ2-1; length: 15; size: -; V: TRBV4-3; CDR3: CASSQTGLFYNEQFF; DNA: TGCGCCAGCAGCCAGACGGGACTTTTCTACAATGAGCAGTTCTTC
D: -; J: TRBJ2-1; length: 14; size: -; V: TRBV5-5; CDR3: CASSLRHTYNEQFF; DNA: TGTGCCAGCAGCTTGCGTCACACCTACAATGAGCAGTTCTTC
D: -; J: TRBJ1-2; length: 12; size: few; V: TRBV7-9; CDR3: CASSSDSLGYTF; DNA: TGTGCCAGCAGCTCCGACAGCCTCGGCTACACCTTC
D: -; J: TRBJ2-1; length: 14; size: few; V: TRBV4-2; CDR3: CASSQVLAYNEQFF; DNA: TGTGCCAGCAGCCAAGTTCTAGCGTACAATGAGCAGTTCTTC
D: -; J: TRBJ2-3; length: 16; size: many; V: TRBV15; CDR3: CATSSVSRASTDTQYF; DNA: TGTGCCACCAGTTCGGTTTCTAGGGCTAGCACAGATACGCAGTATTTT
D: -; J: TRBJ2-7; length: 12; size: -; V: TRBV6-5; CDR3: CASRTSGNEQYF; DNA: TGTGCCAGCAGAACCTCAGGGAACGAGCAGTACTTC
D: TRBD1; J: TRBJ2-1; length: 14; size: -; V: TRBV20-1; CDR3: CSASGQGAYNEQFF; DNA: TGCAGTGCTTCCGGACAGGGGGCGTACAATGAGCAGTTCTTC
D: -; J: TRBJ1-2; length: 14; size: few; V: TRBV27; CDR3: CASSSSGTAYGYTF; DNA: TGTGCCAGCAGTTCCTCCGGGACGGCCTATGGCTACACCTTC
D: -; J: TRBJ1-2; length: 15; size: -; V: TRBV6-2/TRBV6-3; CDR3: CASSYNRVRMDGYTF; DNA: TGTGCCAGCAGTTACAACAGGGTGAGGATGGATGGCTACACCTTC
D: TRBD2; J: TRBJ2-7; length: 14; size: many; V: TRBV5-1; CDR3: CASSSSGGTYEQYF; DNA: TGCGCCAGCAGCTCTAGCGGGGGGACCTACGAGCAGTACTTC
D: -; J: TRBJ2-1; length: 13; size: few; V: TRBV18; CDR3: CASSPLARNEQFF; DNA: TGTGCCAGCTCACCACTGGCACGCAATGAGCAGTTCTTC
D: TRBD1; J: TRBJ2-3; length: 16; size: -; V: TRBV18; CDR3: CASSPRTGPSTDTQYF; DNA: TGTGCCAGCTCACCTCGGACAGGTCCTAGCACAGATACGCAGTATTTT
D: -; J: TRBJ1-6; length: 14; size: few; V: TRBV7-2; CDR3: CASSLGTENSPLHF; DNA: TGTGCCAGCAGCTTAGGGACGGAGAATTCACCCCTCCACTTT
D: -; J: TRBJ2-7; length: 13; size: -; V: TRBV10-3; CDR3: CAISLSGAPEQYF; DNA: TGTGCCATCAGTCTTAGCGGAGCTCCAGAGCAGTACTTC
D: -; J: TRBJ2-1; length: 18; size: few; V: TRBV4-2; CDR3: CASSQDPRERLSYNEQFF; DNA: TGTGCCAGCAGCCAAGATCCCCGGGAGCGATTGAGCTACAATGAGCAGTTCTTC
D: -; J: TRBJ1-1; length: 14; size: few; V: TRBV9; CDR3: CASSVAGGGTEAFF; DNA: TGTGCCAGCAGCGTAGCTGGGGGGGGCACTGAAGCTTTCTTT
D: TRBD1; J: TRBJ2-7; length: 14; size: -; V: TRBV15; CDR3: CATSSGDSSYEQYF; DNA: TGTGCCACCAGCAGCGGGGACAGCTCCTACGAGCAGTACTTC
D: TRBD2; J: TRBJ2-1; length: 20; size: once; V: TRBV7-8; CDR3: CASSAPRGLAGVGTYNEQFF; DNA: TGTGCCAGCAGCGCACCTCGAGGGCTAGCGGGAGTTGGAACCTACAATGAGCAGTTCTTC
D: -; J: TRBJ1-1; length: 16; size: few; V: TRBV3-1; CDR3: CASSQRYSLMNTEAFF; DNA: TGTGCCAGCAGCCAAAGGTACAGTTTAATGAACACTGAAGCTTTCTTT
D: TRBD2; J: TRBJ2-7; length: 17; size: few; V: TRBV25-1; CDR3: CASFSGSETWTAYEQYF; DNA: TGTGCCAGCTTCAGCGGGAGCGAAACGTGGACCGCCTACGAGCAGTACTTC
D: TRBD2; J: TRBJ2-3; length: 18; size: -; V: TRBV5-1; CDR3: CASTRGDHLAGPGGTQYF; DNA: TGCGCCAGCACCAGAGGGGACCACCTAGCGGGTCCTGGGGGTACGCAGTATTTT
D: -; J: TRBJ1-2; length: 18; size: -; V: TRBV7-8; CDR3: CASSFAFGKSEWDYGYTF; DNA: TGTGCCAGCAGCTTCGCCTTCGGGAAGTCCGAGTGGGACTATGGCTACACCTTC
D: TRBD2; J: TRBJ2-7; length: 14; size: -; V: TRBV18; CDR3: CASSPSGRSGEQYF; DNA: TGTGCCAGCTCACCAAGCGGGAGAAGTGGAGAGCAGTACTTC
D: -; J: TRBJ1-6; length: 13; size: -; V: TRBV12-3/TRBV12-4; CDR3: CASSLADNSPLHF; DNA: TGTGCCAGCAGTTTAGCGGATAATTCACCCCTCCACTTT
D: TRBD1; J: TRBJ2-5; length: 16; size: few; V: TRBV9; CDR3: CASSVRPQGVLETQYF; DNA: TGTGCCAGCAGCGTAAGACCACAGGGGGTGTTGGAGACCCAGTACTTC
D: TRBD1; J: TRBJ1-5; length: 15; size: few; V: TRBV7-9; CDR3: CASSADRGPHQPQHF; DNA: TGTGCCAGCAGCGCTGACAGGGGACCGCATCAGCCCCAGCATTTT
D: TRBD2; J: TRBJ2-7; length: 14; size: -; V: TRBV2; CDR3: CASNWLAGIQEQYF; DNA: TGTGCCAGCAATTGGCTAGCGGGGATACAAGAGCAGTACTTC
D: -; J: TRBJ2-4; length: 14; size: few; V: TRBV19; CDR3: CASSIDRAKNIQYF; DNA: TGTGCCAGTAGTATCGACCGGGCCAAAAACATTCAGTACTTC
D: TRBD2; J: TRBJ2-1; length: 14; size: -; V: TRBV7-3; CDR3: CASSPNSGSYEQFF; DNA: TGTGCCAGCAGCCCAAATAGCGGGAGCTATGAGCAGTTCTTC
D: TRBD2; J: TRBJ2-5; length: 13; size: few; V: TRBV12-3/TRBV12-4; CDR3: CASSLTSGGPGYF; DNA: TGTGCCAGCAGTTTGACTAGCGGGGGCCCGGGGTACTTC
D: -; J: TRBJ2-7; length: 16; size: -; V: TRBV5-4; CDR3: CASSSSGVWSSYEQYF; DNA: TGTGCCAGCAGCTCATCAGGGGTTTGGAGCTCCTACGAGCAGTACTTC
D: -; J: TRBJ2-1; length: 12; size: -; V: TRBV7-9; CDR3: CASSAWVNEQFF; DNA: TGTGCCAGCAGCGCCTGGGTCAATGAGCAGTTCTTC